Listed here are 17 T cell receptor beta chains from one sample, sequenced in a study of breast tumors, draining lymph nodes, adjacent tissues. Samples came from axillary lymph nodes draining the breast cancer. TCRdb ran MiXCR on the multiplex PCR reads and lists one entry per CDR3 protein. The repertoire includes about 230,000 distinct CDR3 sequences, about a third of them detected once, and 1.3% to 1.5% sits in the top ten. What was sequenced was axillary lymph node tissue. The receptor source for this set is a female donor with breast cancer. Some clones in this sample may be carry-over from other donors' samples.

This clonotype has a count of ten or more. The V and J genes are TRBV20-1 and TRBJ2-2, with 13 positions matching TRBD2. CDR1 DFQATT and CDR2 SNEGSKA come from the germline V gene (reference sequence). V was pared by 6 bases and J by 7 bases, with 11 bases of the junction left unmatched. The CDR3 is made up of 16 amino acids. The CDR3 region is CSADPGTSGNNGELFF. The CDR3 DNA reads as TGCAGTGCCGATCCCGGGACTAGCGGGAATAACGGGGAGCTGTTTTTT.

The table lists this clonotype with many counts. This rearrangement joins TRBV20-1 to TRBJ2-1, with D unclear. CDR1 and CDR2 from the germline V gene are DFQATT and SNEGSKA (reference sequence). The V end lost 5 bases, the J end lost 8 bases, and 7 bases lay between the germline ends. This CDR3 contains 10 residues. The CDR3 bases are TGCAGTGCTCTCCTCCATGAGCAGTTCTTC. Its protein is CSALLHEQFF.

As concerns this clonotype: A much larger clonotype is one base distant, so this may be a read error. In DNA form, the CDR3 reads TGTGCCAGCAGCTTGTCTCAGGCACTCTATCAGCCCCAGCATTTT. This codes for CASSLSQALYQPQHF. This chain joins TRBV5-5 and TRBJ1-5; no reliable D call. Germline V CDR1 and CDR2: SGHKS, YYEKEE (reference sequence). Trimming removed 1 base at V and 5 bases at J, with 13 bases between. The CDR3 runs to 15 residues. Supplemented by reference TRBV5-5 and TRBJ1-5, the full variable domain reads DAGVTQSPTHLIKTRGQQVTLRCSPISGHKSVSWYQQVLGQGPQFIFQYYEKEERGRGNFPDRFSARQFPNYSSELNVNALLLGDSALYLCASSLSQALYQPQHFGDGTRLSIL.

This clonotype was detected ten times or more. The chain has TRBV11-3 and TRBJ2-1, with D perhaps TRBD2 (5 bases). The CDR3 length is 15 residues. Germline assignment: CDR1 SGHNT and CDR2 YENEEA. The ends were cut back, 4 bases at V and 2 bases at J, with 12 bases in the middle. The CDR3 protein is CASSSSGSPYNEQFF. CDR3 nucleotides: TGTGCCAGCAGCTCCTCGGGGAGCCCCTACAATGAGCAGTTCTTC.

This clonotype was observed at least ten times. V and J are TRBV10-3 and TRBJ1-5, with a weak D call TRBD1 (5 bases). Germline loops: CDR1 ENHRY, CDR2 SYGVKD. CDR3 length: 14 amino acids. The germline V and J ends were trimmed by 2 bases and 4 bases, with 9 bases remaining between them. Here the CDR3 DNA reads TGTGCCATCAGTGAGGTCCAGGGTAATCAGCCCCAGCATTTT. Its translation is CAISEVQGNQPQHF.

In regard to this clonotype: A much larger clone is a single base away; this may be a read error. The rearrangement joins TRBV20-1 to TRBJ2-1; 9 nucleotides line up with TRBD2. This CDR3 is 14 amino acids long. CDR1 DFQATT and CDR2 SNEGSKA come from the germline V gene (reference sequence). The CDR3 DNA sequence: TGCAGTGCTAGTAGCGGGAGAGTCTACACTGAGCAGTTCTTC. Translation gives CSASSGRVYTEQFF.

In its sample, this clonotype was seen many times. The J gene is TRBJ1-5, the V gene TRBV2; 9 positions match TRBD1. CDR1 and CDR2 from the germline V gene are SNHLY and FYNNEI. The J segment lost 6 bases and the V segment lost 5 bases, leaving 8 bases of the junction unmatched. CDR3 length: 15 amino acids. The DNA of the CDR3 is TGTGCCAGCAGTCCGGACAGGGGTAAAGCTCAGCCCCAGCATTTT. Translated: CASSPDRGKAQPQHF.

This clonotype was observed many times. V gene TRBV28 combines with J gene TRBJ2-7, with D possibly TRBD1 on 6 matching bases. Trimming pared 5 bases from V and 4 bases from J, leaving 15 bases between. CDR3 length equals 14 residues. CDR1 is MDHEN, CDR2 SYDVKM, per germline. The CDR3 reads CASSAQDSPYEQYF. CDR3 nucleotide sequence: TGTGCCAGCAGTGCACAGGACAGCCCTTACGAGCAGTACTTC. The full variable domain, its missing parts supplied by reference TRBV28 and TRBJ2-7, is DVKVTQSSRYLVKRTGEKVFLECVQDMDHENMFWYRQDPGLGLRLIYFSYDVKMKEKGDIPEGYSVSREKKERFSLILESASTNQTSMYLCASSAQDSPYEQYFGPGTRLTVT.

Worth noting for this clonotype: A read error is possible here, since a much larger clone lies one base away. The genes are TRBV28 and TRBJ1-4; D ambiguous. The V end was cut by 8 bases, the J end by 8 bases, with 12 bases between. Germline CDR1 is MDHEN and CDR2 is SYDVKM. The CDR3 is 12 amino acids. The CDR3 DNA sequence: TGTGCCAGCGGAGTTCTCGAGGAAAAACTGTTTTTT. Its translation is CASGVLEEKLFF.

Notes on this clonotype: A much larger clone sits a single nucleotide away, making a read error possible. The chain carries TRBV3-1 and TRBJ2-5; D is undetermined. Germline V gene sequence: CDR1 LGHDT, CDR2 YNNKEL (reference sequence). V shed 3 bases and J shed 10 bases, with 15 bases lying between them. This CDR3 comprises 13 residues. CDR3 region: CASSQSSLAIQYF. CDR3 nucleotide sequence: TGTGCCAGCAGCCAGTCCAGCCTTGCTATCCAGTACTTC.

This chain connects TRBV20-1 to TRBJ2-7, with 10 positions matching TRBD2. V was clipped by 5 bases and J by 2 bases; unmatched bases: 9. CDR1 and CDR2 from the germline V gene are DFQATT and SNEGSKA (reference sequence). The CDR3 covers 15 residues. CDR3 amino acids: CSAVSRLAGTYEQYF. CDR3 nucleotides: TGCAGTGCTGTGAGTCGACTAGCGGGTACCTACGAGCAGTACTTC.

As concerns this clonotype: A much larger clone sits a single nucleotide away, making a read error possible. V and J are TRBV30 and TRBJ2-2; no clear D gene. Germline lookup yields CDR1 GTSNPN and CDR2 SVGIG (reference sequence). The CDR3 runs to 13 residues. The V end was cut by 1 base, the J end by 5 bases, with 8 bases between. This CDR3 is CAWSEHLTGELFF. The CDR3 DNA follows: TGTGCCTGGAGTGAGCACCTAACCGGGGAGCTGTTTTTT. The variable domain in full, completed from reference TRBV30 and TRBJ2-2, reads SQTIHQWPATLVQPVGSPLSLECTVEGTSNPNLYWYRQAAGRGLQLLFYSVGIGQISSEVPQNLSASRPQDRQFILSSKKLLLSDSGFYLCAWSEHLTGELFFGEGSRLTVL.

This clonotype was recorded at least ten times. The rearrangement joins TRBV28 to TRBJ1-2; no firm D call. Germline V lookup: CDR1 MDHEN, CDR2 SYDVKM. The V and J ends lost 5 bases and 8 bases respectively, with 6 bases between them. The CDR3 sequence is 10 residues long. CDR3 region: CASSHQGYTF. Here the CDR3 DNA reads TGTGCCAGCAGTCACCAGGGCTACACCTTC.

Remarks on this clonotype: The conserved phenylalanine or tryptophan normally closing the CDR3 is absent here, so this likely arose from a read error. The limits of the CDR3 on the DNA are not certain, so only TCRdb's listed CDR3 is given. The chain joins TRBV7-9 to TRBJ1-2. The V gene's germline CDR1 is SEHNR and CDR2 FQNEAQ (reference sequence). Inclusive of both ends, the CDR3 amounts to 8 amino acids. CDR3 in amino acids: CASVLLAG.

This clonotype was counted ten times or more. The V call is TRBV24-1, the J call TRBJ2-7; TRBD1 might be the D (5 bases). CDR1 and CDR2 from the germline V gene are KGHDR and SFDVKD. The V gene lost 3 bases and the J gene lost 2 bases, with 13 bases spanning the gap. The CDR3 is made up of 15 amino acids. The CDR3 sequence is CATSDATVPTYEQYF. The CDR3 nucleotides are TGTGCCACCAGTGATGCGACAGTACCAACCTACGAGCAGTACTTC.

This clonotype was recorded at least ten times. CDR3 sequence reads: CASTLTSTYNEQFF. In DNA, the CDR3 is TGTGCCAGCACCCTGACTAGCACCTACAATGAGCAGTTCTTC. The chain employs TRBV12-3 or TRBV12-4 and TRBJ2-1; TRBD2 matches at 7 bases. The CDR3 has 14 amino acids. V trimming: 7 bases; J trimming: 2 bases; junction bases outside the gene matches: 5.

This clonotype has ten or more counts. The genes are TRBV7-9 and TRBJ2-7, with a weak D call TRBD2 (5 bases). Trimming took 8 bases from V and 3 from J, leaving 5 bases between them. Looked up from germline, CDR1 is SEHNR and CDR2 is FQNEAQ (reference sequence). This CDR3 is built from 10 residues. CDR3 coding DNA: TGTGCCAGCGAGGGCTACGAGCAGTACTTC. The encoded protein is CASEGYEQYF.